This record looks at one T cell receptor beta chain sequence and its context. This entry is derived from a study of blood T cell repertoires in COVID-19. Methods used by the authors: Quantification of nucleated cells was approximated via reference gene primer amplification. Using immunoSEQ multiplex PCR, the repertoire was profiled, and TCRdb retains in-frame clones only, with some absent. The DNA was the basis for D and trimming; V, J and clone size are from that table. Of roughly 130,000 clones in the sample, about 86% were seen once. Germline V gene lookup returns CDR1 LGHDT and CDR2 YNNKEL (reference sequence). The CDR3 loop spans 14 amino acids. V was clipped by 2 bases and J by 7 bases, with 9 bases between them.

V usage is TRBV3-1 (or the pseudogene TRBV3-2) and J usage is TRBJ1-6, with D perhaps TRBD1 (5 bases). The source is a woman between 50 and 59 years old with acute or convalescent COVID-19. The sequenced sample consisted of peripheral blood. CDR3 nucleotides: TGTGCCAGCAGCCAAATCCAGGGAAATTCACCCCTCCACTTT. Its protein product is CASSQIQGNSPLHF.